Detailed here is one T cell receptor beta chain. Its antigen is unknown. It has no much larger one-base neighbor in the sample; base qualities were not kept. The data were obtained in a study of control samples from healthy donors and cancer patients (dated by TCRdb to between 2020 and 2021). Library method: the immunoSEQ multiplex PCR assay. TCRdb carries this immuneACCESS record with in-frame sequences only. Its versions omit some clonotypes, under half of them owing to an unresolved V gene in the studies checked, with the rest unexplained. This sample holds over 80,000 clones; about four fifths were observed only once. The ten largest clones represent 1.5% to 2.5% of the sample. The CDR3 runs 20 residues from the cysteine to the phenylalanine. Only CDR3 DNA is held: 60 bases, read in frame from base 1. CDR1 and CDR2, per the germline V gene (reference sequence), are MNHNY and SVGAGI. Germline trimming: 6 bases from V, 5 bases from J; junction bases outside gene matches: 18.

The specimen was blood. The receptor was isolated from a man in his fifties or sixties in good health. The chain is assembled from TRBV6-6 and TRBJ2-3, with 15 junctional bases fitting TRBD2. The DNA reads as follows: TGTGCCAGCAGCCTCCGAGTGGGACTAGCGGGGGGCCGGGGCGGAGATACGCAGTATTTT. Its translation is CASSLRVGLAGGRGGDTQYF.